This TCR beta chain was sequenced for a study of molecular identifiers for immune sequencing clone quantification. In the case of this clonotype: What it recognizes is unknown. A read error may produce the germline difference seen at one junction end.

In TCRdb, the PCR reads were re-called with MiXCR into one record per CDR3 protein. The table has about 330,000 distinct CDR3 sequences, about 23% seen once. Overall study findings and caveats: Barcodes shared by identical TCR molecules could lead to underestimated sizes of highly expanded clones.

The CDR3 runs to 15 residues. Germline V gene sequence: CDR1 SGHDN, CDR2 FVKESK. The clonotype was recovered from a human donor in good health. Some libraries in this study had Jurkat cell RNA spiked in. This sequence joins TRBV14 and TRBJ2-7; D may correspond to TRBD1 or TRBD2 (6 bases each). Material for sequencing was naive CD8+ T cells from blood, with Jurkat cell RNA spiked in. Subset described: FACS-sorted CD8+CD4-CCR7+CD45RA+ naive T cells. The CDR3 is CASSRGPGAPYGQYF. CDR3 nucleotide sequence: TGTGCCAGCAGCCGCGGACCGGGGGCCCCCTACGGGCAGTACTTC.